The subject of this entry is one TCR beta chain. The CDR3 is 15 amino acids. V dropped 2 bases and J dropped 4; count of bases not matched to a gene: 8. Germline-derived CDR1 and CDR2 are MNHEY and SVGAGI. TCRdb's copy holds only in-frame clones and misses some; the assay was immunoSEQ multiplex PCR. The repertoire has over 120,000 clones, roughly 94% of them found once; the top ten carry 14%. This entry belongs to a study of control samples from healthy donors and cancer patients. This TCR derives from a man aged 55 to 70 with colorectal cancer. This chain links TRBV6-5 with TRBJ2-7; 7 bases fit TRBD1. The sample comprised PBMCs. Here the CDR3 reads CASSYGPDRVYEQYF. DNA of the CDR3: TGTGCCAGCAGTTACGGACCCGACAGGGTGTACGAGCAGTACTTC.